The 17 T cell receptor beta chains reported below all come from one sample, sequenced in a study of regulatory T cells in long-lasting Graves disease. Time point indicated: persistent/refractory GD, antithyroid drugs over 5 years with positive TRAb. PBMCs were the source of the RNA used for TCR sequencing. CDR3 regions were amplified by Arm-PCR using iRepertoire HTBI primers to build TCR beta libraries. Each CDR3 protein is one row after TCRdb ran MiXCR on the multiplex PCR reads. The sample yields about 290,000 distinct CDR3 sequences, 20% to 25% seen once. This specimen consisted of peripheral blood mononuclear cells (PBMCs), obtained when the disease was refractory, from a patient treated with antithyroid drugs. The source is a female donor with Graves disease.

This sequence joins TRBV30 and TRBJ2-1; TRBD2 matches at 12 bases. The germline CDR1 and CDR2 sequences are GTSNPN and SVGIG (reference sequence). V lost 2 bases to trimming and J lost 5 bases; unmatched junction nucleotides: 7. CDR3 length equals 16 residues. This CDR3 reads CAWSPPLAGGDNEQFF. For the CDR3, the DNA is TGTGCCTGGAGTCCCCCGCTAGCGGGAGGGGACAATGAGCAGTTCTTC. Looking up the rest from reference TRBV30 and TRBJ2-1 gives the full variable domain: SQTIHQWPATLVQPVGSPLSLECTVEGTSNPNLYWYRQAAGRGLQLLFYSVGIGQISSEVPQNLSASRPQDRQFILSSKKLLLSDSGFYLCAWSPPLAGGDNEQFFGPGTRLTVL.

V is TRBV19 and J is TRBJ2-3; 10 positions agree with TRBD2. Germline CDR1 LNHDA, CDR2 SQIVND (reference sequence). Losses at the gene ends were 4 bases for V and 4 bases for J; bases not matched to a gene: 8. This CDR3 has 16 residues. The CDR3 DNA reads as TGTGCCAGTAGTACCCTAGCGGGAGATTTGGCAGATACGCAGTATTTT. It encodes CASSTLAGDLADTQYF.

There are a few counts of this clonotype. V is TRBV6-1 and J is TRBJ2-2, with 10 bases identical to TRBD2. Germline CDR1 and CDR2: MNHNS and SASEGT. The CDR3 spans 22 residues. The V and J ends lost 1 base and 3 bases, in that order; junction bases with no gene match: 20. The CDR3 spells CASSEGWDWGTSAQADTGELFF. DNA of the CDR3: TGTGCCAGCAGTGAAGGCTGGGACTGGGGGACTAGCGCCCAGGCCGACACCGGGGAGCTGTTTTTT.

In this sample, this clonotype turned up many times. This chain uses TRBV6-2 or TRBV6-3 with TRBJ1-4; D perhaps matches TRBD1 (5 bases). From germline, CDR1 is MNHEY and CDR2 SVGEGT. The CDR3 spans 12 residues. V was clipped by 5 bases and J by 11 bases, with 12 bases between them. CDR3 DNA sequence: TGTGCCAGCAGTGAGAGGGGAGAGAAACTGTTTTTT. Protein sequence: CASSERGEKLFF.

Points on this clonotype: One base away lies a much larger clone, so this may be a sequencing read error. The chain employs TRBV12-3 or TRBV12-4 and TRBJ2-7, with a tentative D call TRBD2 (6 bases). With 4 bases removed from V and 2 bases from J, the gap between germline ends came to 15 bases. The CDR3 runs to 15 residues. CDR3 sequence (DNA): TGTGCCAGCAGTTCACCGGGACGGGGGACCTACGAGCAGTACTTC. Its protein is CASSSPGRGTYEQYF.

The sample holds a few counts of this clonotype. V and J are TRBV7-8 and TRBJ1-2, with a weak D call TRBD1 (6 bases). V lost 6 bases, J lost 8 bases, and 13 bases lay in between. The V gene's germline CDR1 is SGHVS and CDR2 FQNEAQ. The CDR3 is made up of 12 amino acids. CDR3 region: CASSSGVDGYTF. The CDR3 DNA reads TGTGCCAGCAGTTCAGGGGTAGACGGCTACACCTTC.

The chain links TRBV28 to TRBJ2-5; 14 bases line up with TRBD2. The V and J ends lost 6 bases and 5 bases, in that order; junction bases with no gene match: 5. This CDR3 contains 15 residues. CDR1 and CDR2 (germline): MDHEN, SYDVKM. CDR3 sequence: CASSRTSGRHETQYF. The CDR3 DNA reads TGTGCCAGCAGCCGGACTAGCGGGAGGCACGAGACCCAGTACTTC.

This clonotype was seen many times. The chain recombines TRBV12-3 or TRBV12-4 with TRBJ1-2; possibly TRBD1 for D (6 bases). This CDR3 contains 15 residues. V was pared by 6 bases and J by 8 bases, with 22 bases between. Written as DNA, the CDR3 is TGTGCCAGCAGGTTATCTGGGGCAGGGGTTGGCGGCTACACCTTC. Translation gives CASRLSGAGVGGYTF.

This clonotype was detected ten times or more. The V gene is TRBV12-3 or TRBV12-4, the J gene TRBJ1-1, with 10 bases lining up with TRBD1. J gave up 6 bases and V 3 bases, and 1 base lay outside the gene matches. This CDR3 contains 13 residues. This CDR3 reads CASSLGQGSEAFF. The CDR3 bases are TGTGCCAGCAGTTTGGGACAGGGGTCTGAAGCTTTCTTT.

The V gene is TRBV4-3, the J gene TRBJ2-7; 9 bases agree with TRBD2. The CDR3 has 16 amino acids. The J segment lost 3 bases and the V segment lost 0 bases, leaving 6 bases of the junction unmatched. Germline CDR1 reads LGHNA; CDR2 reads YSLEER. The CDR3 nucleotides read TGCGCCAGCAGCCAAGAAGGCGCGGGAGGGGGCTACGAGCAGTACTTC. Translating gives CASSQEGAGGGYEQYF.

Notes on this clonotype: Given a much more abundant clone one base away, this may be a read error. V gene TRBV11-2 combines with J gene TRBJ2-5, with D perhaps matching TRBD2 (6 bases). The CDR3 is 15 amino acids. Germline values: CDR1 SGHAT, CDR2 FQNNGV. V lost 1 base and J lost 5, with 14 bases in between. CDR3 region: CASSLAPGGQETQYF. The CDR3 DNA reads as TGTGCCAGCAGCTTAGCCCCCGGGGGTCAGGAGACCCAGTACTTC.

This sequence joins TRBV29-1 and TRBJ2-3; 11 bases are shared with TRBD2. Per the germline V gene, CDR1 is SQVTM and CDR2 is ANQGSEA. J gave up 1 base and V 3 bases, and 3 bases lay outside the gene matches. The CDR3 spans 15 residues. The CDR3 DNA is TGCAGCGTTGAGCTGACTAGCGGGGGCACAGATACGCAGTATTTT. Amino acids: CSVELTSGGTDTQYF.

This clonotype was found many times. This chain links TRBV7-3 with TRBJ2-5; 11 bases are a match to TRBD2. CDR1 and CDR2 from the germline V gene are SGHTA and FQGTGA. V shed 5 bases and J 4 bases; nucleotides not matched to a gene: 6. The CDR3 extends over 15 amino acids. The CDR3 protein is CASSPNGLAGETQYF. In nucleotides, the CDR3 is TGTGCCAGCAGCCCAAACGGACTAGCGGGAGAGACCCAGTACTTC. Complete variable domain (other parts from reference TRBV7-3 and TRBJ2-5): GAGVSQTPSNKVTEKGKYVELRCDPISGHTALYWYRQSLGQGPEFLIYFQGTGAADDSGLPNDRFFAVRPEGSVSTLKIQRTERGDSAVYLCASSPNGLAGETQYFGPGTRLLVL.

Concerning this clonotype: A much larger clone lies one base from this, so it may be a read error. The rearrangement joins TRBV20-1 to TRBJ1-6; tentative D call: TRBD1 (5 bases). Per germline, CDR1 DFQATT and CDR2 SNEGSKA (reference sequence). The CDR3 contains 13 residues. Trimming removed 6 bases from V and 10 bases from J, with 16 bases in between. CDR3: CSANRGFASPLHF. CDR3 DNA: TGCAGTGCGAACCGGGGCTTTGCCTCACCCCTCCACTTT.

This clonotype was picked up many times. The chain recombines TRBV7-2 with TRBJ2-7; TRBD2 matches at 11 bases. Germline loops: CDR1 SGHTA, CDR2 FQGNSA. V gave up 5 bases and J gave up 5 bases; unmatched junction bases: 11. This CDR3 has 16 amino acids. The CDR3 protein is CASSPAGSSGRNEQYF. The CDR3 nucleotides are TGTGCCAGCAGCCCCGCCGGTTCTAGCGGGAGGAACGAGCAGTACTTC.

The gene calls are TRBV20-1 and TRBJ1-2; a weak D match, TRBD1 (6 bases). The CDR3 consists of 14 residues. V was cut by 6 bases and J by 4 bases, with 18 bases left in between. In germline, CDR1 is DFQATT, CDR2 SNEGSKA (reference sequence). Here the CDR3 DNA reads TGCAGTGCCCCGTCCCACAGGGTCCCCTATGGCTACACCTTC. Encoded protein: CSAPSHRVPYGYTF.

CDR3 amino acids: CASSPRRDGGELFF. The CDR3 DNA is TGTGCCAGCAGCCCTCGAAGAGATGGCGGGGAGCTGTTTTTT. This chain connects TRBV3-1 to TRBJ2-2; D gene uncertain. Germline values: CDR1 LGHDT, CDR2 YNNKEL (reference sequence). Trimming took off 4 bases at V and 7 bases at J, with 13 bases between the two ends. The CDR3 is 14 amino acids.